Shown below are 27 T cell receptor beta chains from a single sample sequenced in a study of CD8 T cells in ankylosing spondylitis. Via MiXCR, TCRdb re-called the 5' RACE reads, giving one row per CDR3 protein. In the table there are roughly 240,000 distinct CDR3 sequences, roughly 32% of which are singletons. Material: blood, either unsorted or a sorted T cell fraction (not recorded which). Every receptor here comes from a male donor with ankylosing spondylitis or in good health (not recorded which).

This clonotype occurred a few times. The genes are TRBV5-6 and TRBJ2-1; TRBD1 aligns across 7 bases. CDR1 and CDR2 from the germline V gene are SGHDT and YYEEEE. The CDR3 consists of 13 residues. V lost 3 bases, J lost 5 bases, and 2 bases stayed unmatched. CDR3 residues: CASSSTGDNEQFF. The CDR3 DNA follows: TGTGCCAGCAGCTCCACAGGGGACAATGAGCAGTTCTTC.

The V gene is TRBV7-9, the J gene TRBJ2-6, with D perhaps TRBD2 (6 bases). Germline CDR1 SEHNR, CDR2 FQNEAQ (reference sequence). The CDR3 length is 17 residues. Trimming took 2 bases from V and 3 from J, leaving 14 bases between them. The CDR3 DNA reads TGTGCCAGCAGCTTATTGGGGGGAGGCCATGGGGCCAACGTCCTGACTTTC. Translated: CASSLLGGGHGANVLTF. Full variable domain (rest looked up from reference TRBV7-9 and TRBJ2-6): DTGVSQNPRHKITKRGQNVTFRCDPISEHNRLYWYRQTLGQGPEFLTYFQNEAQLEKSRLLSDRFSAERPKGSFSTLEIQRTEQGDSAMYLCASSLLGGGHGANVLTFGAGSRLTVL.

This clonotype was found many times. The rearrangement links TRBV20-1 to TRBJ2-4; D is undetermined. The CDR3 contains 13 residues. V lost 5 bases and J 6 bases, leaving 14 bases between the germline ends. Germline values: CDR1 DFQATT, CDR2 SNEGSKA (reference sequence). CDR3 coding DNA: TGCAGTGCTCTGAGGACCGCCGGAAACATTCAGTACTTC. Translated: CSALRTAGNIQYF.

This clonotype occurred a few times. The gene calls are TRBV5-1 and TRBJ2-1; D may be TRBD1 (5 bases). The CDR3 covers 15 residues. Between the trimmed V and J ends, which lost 1 base and 4 bases, there was a span of 12 bases. CDR1 SGHRS and CDR2 YFSETQ come from the germline V gene. The CDR3 loop is CASSLQGQRYNEQFF. In DNA, the CDR3 is TGCGCCAGCAGCTTGCAGGGCCAAAGATACAATGAGCAGTTCTTC.

This clonotype turned up a few times. The V and J genes are TRBV10-3 and TRBJ1-2, with D uncertain. Trimming shortened V by 3 bases and J by 2 bases, and 10 bases separated the two germline ends. CDR3 size: 14 residues. The germline V gene encodes CDR1 ENHRY and CDR2 SYGVKD. The CDR3 DNA reads TGTGCCATCAGTGAAACTTACAGCAACTATGGCTACACCTTC. Residues: CAISETYSNYGYTF.

The chain recombines TRBV25-1 with TRBJ2-5; 8 bases align to TRBD2. The CDR3 runs to 14 residues. Germline-derived CDR1 and CDR2 are MGHDK and SYGVNS. J gave up 10 bases and V 4 bases, and 11 bases lay outside the gene matches. The CDR3 sequence: CASSGTSPALDQYF. The CDR3 DNA reads as TGTGCCAGCAGTGGGACTAGCCCCGCGTTGGACCAGTACTTC. The full variable domain, completed using reference TRBV25-1 and TRBJ2-5, is EADIYQTPRYLVIGTGKKITLECSQTMGHDKMYWYQQDPGMELHLIHYSYGVNSTEKGDLSSESTVSRIRTEHFPLTLESARPSHTSQYLCASSGTSPALDQYFGPGTRLLVL.

The chain joins TRBV12-3 or TRBV12-4 to TRBJ2-7, with no clear D. V was trimmed by 3 bases and J by 3 bases, leaving 6 bases between them. The CDR3 extends over 12 amino acids. The CDR3 here is CASSLSHYEQYF. The CDR3 bases are TGTGCCAGCAGTTTGAGCCACTACGAGCAGTACTTC.

The chain recombines TRBV6-5 with TRBJ2-2; the D is unclear. Trimming left V 2 bases short and J 0 bases short, with 10 bases between. CDR1 and CDR2 (germline): MNHEY, SVGAGI. The CDR3 extends over 16 amino acids. The CDR3 bases are TGTGCCAGCAGTTACGGGTCGGCCTCGAACACCGGGGAGCTGTTTTTT. Protein: CASSYGSASNTGELFF.

This chain uses TRBV5-1 with TRBJ2-5; 7 nucleotides match TRBD2. After removal of 0 bases from V and 1 base from J, the junction contained 12 bases not matched to a gene. The CDR3 loop spans 18 amino acids. Germline lookup yields CDR1 SGHRS and CDR2 YFSETQ. The CDR3 DNA is TGCGCCAGCAGCTTGGAGGGTCGGGGACTACCCACCCAAGAGACCCAGTACTTC. This translates into CASSLEGRGLPTQETQYF.

The CDR3 nucleotides are TGTGCCATCAGCCGCCTCCCGGCAACGCAAGAGACCCAGTACTTC. Its protein product is CAISRLPATQETQYF. The V and J genes are TRBV10-3 and TRBJ2-5; no definite D call. Germline-derived CDR1 and CDR2 are ENHRY and SYGVKD. V was cut by 6 bases and J by 2 bases, with 16 bases left in between. This CDR3 comprises 15 residues.

V gene TRBV10-3 combines with J gene TRBJ2-3; 9 bases align to TRBD2. Losses at the gene ends were 4 bases for V and 2 bases for J; bases not matched to a gene: 10. The length of the CDR3 is 17 residues. The germline CDR1 and CDR2 sequences are ENHRY and SYGVKD. CDR3 DNA: TGTGCCATCAGTGGAATGCAGCGGGGGGAACCCACAGATACGCAGTATTTT. Translating gives CAISGMQRGEPTDTQYF.

The rearrangement uses TRBV5-1 and TRBJ1-1; D possibly corresponds to TRBD1 (5 bases). CDR3 length: 14 amino acids. Germline V gene sequence: CDR1 SGHRS, CDR2 YFSETQ. V was clipped by 2 bases and J by 0 bases, with 8 bases between them. This CDR3 reads CASSLTGLNTEAFF. CDR3 bases: TGCGCCAGCAGCTTAACAGGCTTGAACACTGAAGCTTTCTTT.

The rearrangement uses TRBV20-1 and TRBJ1-5; D is perhaps TRBD1 (5 bases). Germline V gene data show CDR1 as DFQATT and CDR2 as SNEGSKA (reference sequence). The CDR3 is 15 residues long. Trimming removed 0 bases from V and 6 bases from J, with 15 bases in between. The CDR3 protein is CSARDPTGGGQPQHF. The CDR3 coding sequence is TGCAGTGCTAGAGACCCAACCGGCGGGGGTCAGCCCCAGCATTTT.

V and J are TRBV15 and TRBJ2-1, with D perhaps matching TRBD1 (6 bases). Germline V gene lookup returns CDR1 LNHNV and CDR2 YYDKDF (reference sequence). CDR3 length equals 15 residues. The ends were cut back, 0 bases at V and 3 bases at J, with 9 bases in the middle. The CDR3 loop reads CATSRDGGSYNEQFF. CDR3 coding DNA: TGTGCCACCAGCAGAGATGGGGGCAGCTACAATGAGCAGTTCTTC.

This clonotype was counted a few times. The V and J genes are TRBV27 and TRBJ2-3; 7 positions match TRBD2. The germline CDR1 and CDR2 sequences are MNHEY and SMNVEV (reference sequence). The CDR3 spans 14 residues. V lost 2 bases to trimming and J lost 2 bases; unmatched junction nucleotides: 1. The CDR3 spells CASSLGRATDTQYF. Here the CDR3 DNA reads TGTGCCAGCAGTTTAGGGAGGGCCACAGATACGCAGTATTTT.

This sequence joins TRBV10-3 and TRBJ2-3, with TRBD2 as a possible D gene (5 bases). Per germline, CDR1 ENHRY and CDR2 SYGVKD. Trimming left V 7 bases short and J 2 bases short, with 13 bases between. CDR3 length: 14 residues. The CDR3 region has the DNA TGTGCCATCAACTCAGCGGAATACACAGATACGCAGTATTTT. Protein sequence: CAINSAEYTDTQYF.

The gene calls are TRBV9 and TRBJ2-7, with 7 bases fitting TRBD1. CDR3 length: 14 residues. Trimming removed 4 bases from V and 1 base from J; junction bases left unmatched: 5. The germline gives CDR1 SGDLS, CDR2 YYNGEE. For the CDR3, the DNA is TGTGCCAGCAGCCCGACAGGGCATTCCTACGAGCAGTACTTC. Translating gives CASSPTGHSYEQYF.

This clonotype was seen a handful of times. The CDR3 sequence: CASSRALTGELFF. The CDR3 coding sequence is TGTGCCAGCAGTCGAGCCCTCACCGGGGAGCTGTTTTTT. The chain carries TRBV7-2 and TRBJ2-2; D is uncertain. From germline, CDR1 is SGHTA and CDR2 FQGNSA. The V gene lost 6 bases and the J gene lost 4 bases, with 9 bases spanning the gap. The CDR3 spans 13 residues.

The rearrangement links TRBV29-1 to TRBJ2-1, with TRBD2 matching 8 bases. V lost 4 bases, J lost 3 bases, and 8 bases stayed unmatched. CDR1 is SQVTM and CDR2 is ANQGSEA in the germline V gene. The CDR3 runs to 15 residues. CDR3 in DNA: TGCAGCGTTGTGGGGATTAGCGGGGTCTACAATGAGCAGTTCTTC. This gives the protein CSVVGISGVYNEQFF.

This clonotype was picked up a small number of times. This sequence joins TRBV12-3 or TRBV12-4 and TRBJ2-1, with D unresolved. The CDR3 is 17 amino acids. V lost 2 bases, J lost 6 bases, and 20 bases lay in between. CDR3 loop: CASSLPHLGSPFNEQFF. For the CDR3, the DNA is TGTGCCAGCAGTTTACCCCACCTCGGTTCTCCCTTCAATGAGCAGTTCTTC.

In this sample, this clonotype turned up a few times. V and J are TRBV20-1 and TRBJ1-2, with D perhaps TRBD1 (5 bases). The CDR3 consists of 14 residues. In germline, CDR1 is DFQATT, CDR2 SNEGSKA (reference sequence). The V end lost 1 base, the J end lost 8 bases, and 17 bases lay between the germline ends. CDR3 nucleotide sequence: TGCAGTGCTAGAGTAGGGGACTTATTGGGAGGCTACACCTTC. It yields the protein CSARVGDLLGGYTF.

The V and J genes are TRBV6-5 and TRBJ2-1; TRBD1 might be the D (5 bases). The ends were cut back, 0 bases at V and 10 bases at J, with 10 bases in the middle. Germline CDR1 is MNHEY and CDR2 is SVGAGI. The CDR3 totals 13 residues. Here the CDR3 reads CASSYSQGHEQFF. The DNA of the CDR3 is TGTGCCAGCAGTTACTCCCAGGGTCACGAGCAGTTCTTC.

The chain couples TRBV20-1 to TRBJ1-5; no firm D call. V dropped 6 bases and J dropped 5 bases, with 20 bases sitting between them. The CDR3 sequence is 15 residues long. Germline values: CDR1 DFQATT, CDR2 SNEGSKA (reference sequence). The CDR3 DNA follows: TGCAGTGCCAACCACGGACCCTATGAGGATCAGCCCCAGCATTTT. The encoded protein is CSANHGPYEDQPQHF.

V and J are TRBV5-1 and TRBJ2-3, with D perhaps being TRBD1 or TRBD2 (6 bases each). The germline V gene has CDR1 SGHRS and CDR2 YFSETQ. The CDR3 is made up of 16 amino acids. V was trimmed by 0 bases and J by 1 base, leaving 12 bases between them. The CDR3 DNA reads TGCGCCAGCAGCTTGGAGGGGGGTGCGCGCACAGATACGCAGTATTTT. This encodes CASSLEGGARTDTQYF.

This clonotype has only a few counts. V gene TRBV20-1 combines with J gene TRBJ2-7; D is uncertain. Deletions cut 2 bases from V and 3 bases from J, with 14 bases between. This CDR3 comprises 14 residues. Germline CDR1 is DFQATT and CDR2 is SNEGSKA (reference sequence). CDR3 residues: CSARSGLGGYEQYF. The CDR3 DNA reads as TGCAGTGCTAGATCAGGCCTGGGCGGCTACGAGCAGTACTTC.

The J gene is TRBJ1-1, the V gene TRBV3-1; D perhaps matches TRBD1 (5 bases). Per germline, CDR1 LGHDT and CDR2 YNNKEL (reference sequence). The V gene lost 2 bases and the J gene lost 10 bases, with 11 bases spanning the gap. The CDR3 totals 12 residues. CDR3 coding DNA: TGTGCCAGCAGCCAACCCACAGGCAGAGCTTTCTTT. Its translation: CASSQPTGRAFF.

The rearrangement uses TRBV15 and TRBJ1-5; D unclear. V lost 4 bases and J lost 7, with 17 bases in between. Germline CDR1 LNHNV, CDR2 YYDKDF (reference sequence). The CDR3 is made up of 15 amino acids. CDR3 bases: TGTGCCACCAGCACTAGAACCGGGGTGGGACAGCCCCAGCATTTT. It specifies CATSTRTGVGQPQHF.